The source of this T cell receptor (beta chain) is a study of somatic mutations in cytotoxic T cells in rheumatoid arthritis. Findings and limits, study-wide: Unlike healthy controls, rheumatoid arthritis patients had CD8+ clonality that increased with age. CD8+ T-cell clonality did not differ significantly between rheumatoid arthritis patients and age-matched healthy controls.

This CDR3 is 12 amino acids long. CDR1 and CDR2 from the germline V gene are LGHNA and YNFKEQ. V shed 0 bases and J shed 6 bases, with 5 bases lying between them. Clones were sequenced by immunoSEQ multiplex PCR, and TCRdb holds only the in-frame ones, with some missing. Altogether more than 25,000 clones are present, roughly 80% being singletons, with the ten largest covering approximately 9.3%. This clone was picked up a small number of times. Its antigen is as yet unknown. This sequence was found in a woman under 30 in good health. The sample comprised CD8+ T cells sorted from blood. The gene calls are TRBV4-2 and TRBJ1-1; D is undetermined. CDR3 protein: CASSQDRPEAFF. CDR3 sequence (DNA): TGTGCCAGCAGCCAAGATCGCCCTGAAGCTTTCTTT.